These 5 T cell receptor beta chains were all obtained from the same sample, sequenced in a study of blood T cell repertoires in COVID-19. Produced via immunoSEQ multiplex PCR; TCRdb's table is partial and in-frame only. Counted here are about 320,000 clones, 90% occurring once; the ten biggest clones make up 2% to 3%. Sequencing was carried out using PBMCs or T cells enriched from blood (not recorded which). These receptors all come from a man aged 55 to 70 who had recovered from COVID-19.

This rearrangement joins TRBV5-1 to TRBJ1-4; 9 bases agree with TRBD1. The CDR3 runs to 15 residues. Germline V gives CDR1 SGHRS, CDR2 YFSETQ. With V trimmed by 0 bases and J by 7 bases, 4 bases remained unmatched. CDR3 sequence reads: CASSLEGQGAEKLFF. DNA for the CDR3: TGCGCCAGCAGCTTGGAGGGACAGGGAGCTGAAAAACTGTTTTTT. The whole variable domain, remainder taken from reference TRBV5-1 and TRBJ1-4, is KAGVTQTPRYLIKTRGQQVTLSCSPISGHRSVSWYQQTPGQGLQFLFEYFSETQRNKGNFPGRFSGRQFSNSRSEMNVSTLELGDSALYLCASSLEGQGAEKLFFGSGTQLSVL.

The CDR3 DNA sequence: TGTGCCAGCAGTTTACTAGCGGCCTCCTACAATGAGCAGTTCTTC. Its translation is CASSLLAASYNEQFF. V and J are TRBV6-6 and TRBJ2-1; 8 bases are shared with TRBD2. CDR1 is MNHNY, CDR2 SVGAGI, per germline (reference sequence). The V gene end was trimmed by 4 bases and the J gene end by 0 bases; junction bases not matched to a gene: 2. This CDR3 comprises 15 residues.

A single count supports this clone. This chain joins TRBV6-5 and TRBJ1-1; 12 bases align to TRBD1. Germline V gene data show CDR1 as MNHEY and CDR2 as SVGAGI. The CDR3 spans 15 residues. With V trimmed by 5 bases and J by 9 bases, 10 bases remained unmatched. The CDR3, as DNA: TGTGCCAGCAGTACGGGACAGGGGGCGCTACACCAAGCTTTCTTT. Protein: CASSTGQGALHQAFF.

This chain links TRBV7-9 with TRBJ2-7; a possible D gene is TRBD1 (6 bases). The germline gives CDR1 SEHNR, CDR2 FQNEAQ (reference sequence). The V end lost 2 bases, the J end lost 1 base, and 12 bases lay between the germline ends. This CDR3 is built from 15 residues. CDR3 DNA sequence: TGTGCCAGCAGCTTACCAGGGGTCCTATCCTACGAGCAGTACTTC. Amino acid sequence: CASSLPGVLSYEQYF.

The genes are TRBV7-9 and TRBJ1-1; a possible D gene is TRBD1 (5 bases). CDR1 and CDR2 (germline): SEHNR, FQNEAQ (reference sequence). The CDR3 has 14 amino acids. V lost 2 bases, J lost 8 bases, and 15 bases lay in between. The CDR3 loop is CASSLFAQDREAFF. CDR3 DNA: TGTGCCAGCAGCTTATTCGCACAAGACAGAGAAGCTTTCTTT. The whole variable domain, remainder taken from reference TRBV7-9 and TRBJ1-1, is DTGVSQNPRHKITKRGQNVTFRCDPISEHNRLYWYRQTLGQGPEFLTYFQNEAQLEKSRLLSDRFSAERPKGSFSTLEIQRTEQGDSAMYLCASSLFAQDREAFFGQGTRLTVV.